Listed here is a single TCR beta chain. Antigen unknown. Extracted from the samples, RNA was reverse transcribed into cDNA to serve as the sequencing template. Clones were read by immunoSEQ multiplex PCR, and TCRdb kept only the in-frame ones, dropping some. This sample has approximately 150,000 clones, with approximately 90% found just once. Germline-derived CDR1 and CDR2 are SQVTM and ANQGSEA. Trimming took off 5 bases at V and 7 bases at J, with 8 bases between the two ends. The CDR3 runs 10 residues. Treatment indicated: oral pan-JAK inhibitor, 5-10 mg twice daily. This entry is derived from a study of CD8+ T cells in alopecia areata. Study-wide findings and caveats: Patients displayed less clarity in TCR sharing than mice, a finding possibly related to HLA. When scalp samples are sequenced, resident alphabeta T cells of normal skin are also captured. Links between baseline CD8+ expansion and response need larger treated cohorts.

The chain uses TRBV29-1 and TRBJ2-5; no reliable D call. The source of this sequence is a human donor with alopecia areata. The material sequenced was CD8+ T cells sorted from blood, taken at week 4, from a patient treated with tofacitinib. The DNA of the CDR3 is TGCAGCGTTCACCTAGGGACCCAGTACTTC. Amino acids: CSVHLGTQYF.